This entry describes one T cell receptor (beta chain). This specimen comes from a study of blood T cell repertoires in COVID-19. This table comes from immunoSEQ multiplex PCR, and its TCRdb copy is limited to in-frame clones, with some not included. Of 90,000 to 120,000 clones listed, 80% to 90% are singletons. The germline V gene has CDR1 LNHDA and CDR2 SQIVND (reference sequence). The CDR3 covers 15 residues. V gave up 0 bases and J gave up 1 base, with 8 bases separating them. The sequencing sample was made of PBMCs or T cells enriched from blood (not recorded which). This TCR was sampled from a woman aged 50 to 60 who had recovered from COVID-19. This chain connects TRBV19 to TRBJ2-3, with D unresolved. The CDR3 DNA is TGTGCCAGTAGTATAGAACAGTCCGGCACAGATACGCAGTATTTT. Amino acid sequence: CASSIEQSGTDTQYF.